The present T cell receptor beta chain was sequenced within a study of blood T cell repertoires in COVID-19. About the research overall: Acute-phase and convalescent COVID-19 samples originated in the United States, Italy and Spain. T cells, B-cell-depleted T cells, or PBMCs provided the cDNA or gDNA that served as material.

Sequencing used immunoSEQ multiplex PCR; TCRdb keeps in-frame clones, though not all of them. This repertoire shows about 44,000 clones, over 70% found once; its top ten account for approximately 5%. The CDR3 is made up of 15 amino acids. Per germline, CDR1 LNHNV and CDR2 YYDKDF (reference sequence). V was cut by 0 bases and J by 4 bases, with 7 bases left in between. Source material: peripheral blood. This receptor was identified in a human donor in a cohort sampled during active COVID-19. This chain joins TRBV15 and TRBJ1-6; D is ambiguous. The DNA for the CDR3 is TGTGCCACCAGCAGAGATGGAGGATATAATTCACCCCTCCACTTT. Its translation is CATSRDGGYNSPLHF.